This T cell receptor (beta chain) was recorded in a study of response to subunit inactivated influenza vaccine. This clonotype was observed at least ten times. V dropped 4 bases and J dropped 7 bases, with 7 bases sitting between them. The germline V gene has CDR1 MNHEY and CDR2 SVGEGT. The CDR3 is 12 residues long. TCRdb fed the RT-PCR reads into MiXCR, producing one record per CDR3 protein. The sample has hundreds of thousands of distinct CDR3 sequences, about 11% seen once. The J gene is TRBJ2-2, the V gene TRBV6-2 or TRBV6-3; no definite D call. The sequence was collected from a man aged 45 to 65 who received an inactivated influenza vaccine. This specimen was PBMCs from blood, taken on the day of vaccination. The CDR3 DNA follows: TGTGCCAGCAGTTTCCTCCGCGGGGAGCTGTTTTTT. Translation gives CASSFLRGELFF.